Listed here are 15 T cell receptor beta chains from one sample, sequenced in a study of cytomegalovirus exposure and HLA in healthy donors (dated 2017 in TCRdb). Library prep was done by the immunoSEQ multiplex PCR assay. For the multiplex PCR, a mixture combining 60 forward primers for TCR Vbeta segments and 13 reverse primers for TCR Jbeta segments was used. What TCRdb holds here is the immuneACCESS table cut down to in-frame rearrangements. Part of the clones is not present; checked against another copy, under half of the missing clones reflect an unresolved V gene, and the others are unexplained. The sample data list some 190,000 clones, and around 87% of these were observed just once. Roughly 1.3% of the sample is in the top ten clones. The sample was PBMCs. These TCRs come from a man aged 30-40 years in good health and CMV-seronegative.

V usage is TRBV19 and J usage is TRBJ2-1; 7 bases agree with TRBD2. The CDR3 sequence is 15 residues long. The V gene's germline CDR1 is LNHDA and CDR2 SQIVND (reference sequence). J gave up 2 bases and V 5 bases, and 6 bases lay outside the gene matches. The CDR3 spells CASSAPGGTYNEQFF. The CDR3 nucleotides read TGTGCCAGTAGTGCCCCGGGGGGTACCTACAATGAGCAGTTCTTC.

The chain recombines TRBV6-5 with TRBJ1-1, with TRBD1 matching over 7 bases. Germline V lookup: CDR1 MNHEY, CDR2 SVGAGI. The CDR3 totals 14 residues. The ends lost 8 bases at V and 7 bases at J; junction bases unmatched: 13. The CDR3 spells CASHTGQRRGEAFF. The CDR3 nucleotides read TGTGCCAGCCACACGGGACAGCGGCGGGGTGAAGCTTTCTTT.

This chain links TRBV5-1 with TRBJ2-3, with TRBD2 matching over 12 bases. CDR1 and CDR2 from the germline V gene are SGHRS and YFSETQ. The CDR3 loop spans 18 amino acids. The ends lost 0 bases at V and 0 bases at J; junction bases unmatched: 5. The CDR3 DNA reads as TGCGCCAGCAGCTTGGAACTAGCGGGGGGCGTTAGCACAGATACGCAGTATTTT. Translation gives CASSLELAGGVSTDTQYF.

The J gene is TRBJ2-2, the V gene TRBV6-6, with D possibly TRBD1 on 6 matching bases. The V gene's germline CDR1 is MNHNY and CDR2 SVGAGI (reference sequence). Trimming took 7 bases from V and 2 from J, leaving 8 bases between them. The CDR3 totals 13 residues. The CDR3 region has the DNA TGTGCCAGCAAAGGGGGTAACACCGGGGAGCTGTTTTTT. This gives the protein CASKGGNTGELFF.

The rearrangement links TRBV2 to TRBJ1-2, with 12 bases that match TRBD1. The germline V gene has CDR1 SNHLY and CDR2 FYNNEI. V lost 7 bases, J lost 8 bases, and 8 bases stayed unmatched. The CDR3 loop spans 14 amino acids. The DNA of the CDR3 is TGTGCCAGCACCCCGGGACAGGGGGCGTTCGGCTACACCTTC. This gives the protein CASTPGQGAFGYTF.

The chain uses TRBV7-9 and TRBJ1-2; D not certain. The CDR3 is 14 residues long. Germline CDR1 SEHNR, CDR2 FQNEAQ (reference sequence). V was cut by 1 base and J by 5 bases, with 11 bases left in between. CDR3 sequence reads: CASSLEAVSYGYTF. The CDR3 nucleotides are TGTGCCAGCAGCTTAGAGGCGGTTAGTTATGGCTACACCTTC.

The J gene is TRBJ2-5, the V gene TRBV5-1, with a tentative D call TRBD1 (6 bases). Trimming cost V 0 bases and J 3 bases, with 12 bases left between them. CDR1 and CDR2 from the germline V gene are SGHRS and YFSETQ. This CDR3 region has 15 residues. The CDR3 DNA follows: TGCGCCAGCAGCTTGGTGTTCAGGGGAGAAGAGACCCAGTACTTC. It codes for CASSLVFRGEETQYF.

This clone came up a few times. The chain joins TRBV21-1 to TRBJ2-5; the D call of TRBD2 is as the table states it, not checked on the DNA. TRBV21-1 is given as a pseudogene. The CDR3 sequence is 12 residues long. CDR3 in amino acids: CASSKAPRNSYF. Written as DNA, the CDR3 is TGTGCCAGCAGCAAAGCGCCTAGGAATTCGTACTTC.

CDR3 protein: CASSFSHPSYEQYF. The CDR3 nucleotides read TGTGCCAGCAGTTTTTCACACCCGTCCTACGAGCAGTACTTC. V gene TRBV27 combines with J gene TRBJ2-7; D is ambiguous. The length of the CDR3 is 14 residues. V lost 3 bases to trimming and J lost 1 base, with 10 bases between them. Germline values: CDR1 MNHEY, CDR2 SMNVEV (reference sequence).

J is TRBJ2-5 and V is TRBV7-9, with D maybe TRBD2 (5 bases). Trimming took off 5 bases at V and 1 base at J, with 14 bases between the two ends. Germline CDR1 is SEHNR and CDR2 is FQNEAQ (reference sequence). The CDR3 totals 15 residues. The CDR3 region is CASSPVVAFQETQYF. The CDR3 DNA is TGTGCCAGCAGCCCCGTGGTAGCGTTCCAAGAGACCCAGTACTTC.

This clone was seen just once. This sequence joins TRBV9 and TRBJ1-1; TRBD1 is a possible D gene (6 bases). There are 18 residues in the CDR3. The germline CDR1 and CDR2 sequences are SGDLS and YYNGEE. Trimming removed 0 bases at V and 3 bases at J, with 21 bases between. This CDR3 reads CASSVARIIRGADTEAFF. Written as DNA, the CDR3 is TGTGCCAGCAGCGTAGCTCGGATCATTCGGGGGGCTGACACTGAAGCTTTCTTT.

The chain uses TRBV4-2 and TRBJ2-1; D is perhaps TRBD2 (5 bases). The V end lost 0 bases, the J end lost 0 bases, and 9 bases lay between the germline ends. The CDR3 runs to 16 residues. Germline V CDR1 and CDR2: LGHNA, YNFKEQ. The chain's CDR3 is CASSQDLLDSYNEQFF. CDR3 in DNA: TGTGCCAGCAGCCAAGATCTACTAGACTCCTACAATGAGCAGTTCTTC.

This chain uses TRBV4-1 with TRBJ1-1; TRBD1 might be the D (6 bases). V dropped 0 bases and J dropped 5 bases, with 19 bases sitting between them. In germline, CDR1 is MGHRA, CDR2 YSYEKL. The CDR3 is 17 residues long. The CDR3 coding sequence is TGCGCCAGCAGCCAAGATACCAGGGGCGGTGGGAATACTGAAGCTTTCTTT. Amino acid sequence: CASSQDTRGGGNTEAFF.

The chain links TRBV11-2 to TRBJ2-5; TRBD2 matches at 12 bases. Germline trimming cut 5 bases from V and 7 bases from J; bases unmatched to any gene: 17. Germline V gene lookup returns CDR1 SGHAT and CDR2 FQNNGV. The CDR3 sequence is 18 residues long. This chain's CDR3 is CASSPYPGLAGGIGTQYF. CDR3 bases: TGTGCCAGCAGCCCATACCCGGGACTAGCGGGTGGAATAGGGACCCAGTACTTC.

The chain joins TRBV5-1 to TRBJ2-1; tentatively, D is TRBD1 (6 bases). Germline V gene lookup returns CDR1 SGHRS and CDR2 YFSETQ. V was shortened by 0 bases and J by 4 bases, with 8 bases between the two germline ends. The CDR3 runs to 14 residues. The CDR3 DNA reads TGCGCCAGCAGCTTGGAACAGGGATACAATGAGCAGTTCTTC. It translates to CASSLEQGYNEQFF.